Following are 6 T cell receptor beta chains from one sample sequenced in a study of blood T cells in healthy people across ages. Primers used in a second PCR of roughly 6 to 11 cycles were a sample-barcoded 5' primer and a J-beta primer mix. TCRdb reanalysed the 5' RACE reads using MiXCR and keeps one entry per CDR3 protein. The repertoire consists of 1.5 million to 2 million distinct CDR3 sequences, with approximately 50% occurring once and the leading ten covering approximately 2%. Specimen: blood. Receptors originate from a woman aged 40 to 50 in good health.

This clonotype has a single count. V and J are TRBV5-1 and TRBJ1-2; D uncertain. The CDR3 consists of 15 residues. Germline values: CDR1 SGHRS, CDR2 YFSETQ. V lost 3 bases and J 4 bases, leaving 16 bases between the germline ends. CDR3 nucleotide sequence: TGCGCCAGCAGCTCGGAGGGTTCGGGTCGCTATGGCTACACCTTC. This gives the protein CASSSEGSGRYGYTF.

This chain connects TRBV5-1 to TRBJ1-5; unclear D gene. CDR1 SGHRS and CDR2 YFSETQ come from the germline V gene. V was trimmed by 4 bases and J by 0 bases, leaving 11 bases between them. The CDR3 is 15 amino acids. DNA of the CDR3: TGCGCCAGCAGCCAAGGACCGCTTAGCAATCAGCCCCAGCATTTT. As protein: CASSQGPLSNQPQHF.

The chain has TRBV25-1 and TRBJ1-6, with 10 positions matching TRBD1. The CDR3 is 15 amino acids. The J segment lost 9 bases and the V segment lost 10 bases, leaving 12 bases of the junction unmatched. The germline V gene has CDR1 MGHDK and CDR2 SYGVNS. The CDR3 here is CATADGTGVGSPLHF. CDR3 DNA sequence: TGTGCCACCGCGGACGGGACAGGGGTCGGTTCACCCCTCCACTTT.

V is TRBV29-1 and J is TRBJ1-2, with D perhaps TRBD1 (5 bases). This CDR3 has 13 residues. V gave up 5 bases and J gave up 2 bases, with 12 bases separating them. Germline V CDR1 and CDR2: SQVTM, ANQGSEA. CDR3: CSVRQGLNYGYTF. The CDR3 DNA is TGCAGCGTTCGGCAGGGCCTGAACTATGGCTACACCTTC.

This clonotype has just one count. This chain joins TRBV24-1 and TRBJ2-5; 7 nucleotides line up with TRBD2. This CDR3 is built from 16 residues. The trim removed 1 base at V and 5 bases at J, leaving 9 bases unmatched. The germline gives CDR1 KGHDR, CDR2 SFDVKD. CDR3 in DNA: TGTGCCACCAGTGATTTCCCCGACGGACTAGGGGAGACCCAGTACTTC. Translation: CATSDFPDGLGETQYF.

A note on this clonotype: An end of the junction does not agree with germline; a read error may underlie this. The gene calls are TRBV6-4 and TRBJ2-5; 9 nucleotides agree with TRBD2. The CDR3 length is 15 residues. Germline loops: CDR1 MRHNA, CDR2 SNTAGT. This CDR3 is CTSSQGGGAGETQYF. As DNA, the CDR3 is TGTACCAGCAGCCAAGGCGGGGGGGCCGGAGAGACCCAGTACTTC.